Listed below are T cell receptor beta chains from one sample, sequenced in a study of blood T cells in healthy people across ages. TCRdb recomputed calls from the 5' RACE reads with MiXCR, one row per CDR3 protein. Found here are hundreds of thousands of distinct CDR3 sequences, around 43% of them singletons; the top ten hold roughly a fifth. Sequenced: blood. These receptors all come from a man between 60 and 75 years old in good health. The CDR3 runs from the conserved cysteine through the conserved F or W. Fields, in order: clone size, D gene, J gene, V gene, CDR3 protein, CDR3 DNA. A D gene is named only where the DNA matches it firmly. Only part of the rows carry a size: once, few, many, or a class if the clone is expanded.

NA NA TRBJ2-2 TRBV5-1 CASSPRTSNTGELFF TGCGCCAGCAGCCCCCGGACGTCTAACACCGGGGAGCTGTTTTTT
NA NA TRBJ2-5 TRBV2 CASSGWVGDKETQYF TGTGCCAGCAGCGGCTGGGTCGGGGATAAAGAGACCCAGTACTTC
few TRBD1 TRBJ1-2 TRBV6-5 CASRDTGGGYGYTF TGTGCCAGCAGAGACACAGGGGGCGGCTATGGCTACACCTTC
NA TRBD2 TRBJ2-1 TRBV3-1 CASSSRLASLRRNEQFF TGTGCCAGCAGCTCCCGACTAGCTTCCCTTCGGAGGAATGAGCAGTTCTTC
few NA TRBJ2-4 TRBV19 CASSTSGRQLAKNIQYF TGTGCCAGTAGTACTTCGGGACGGCAATTGGCCAAAAACATTCAGTACTTC
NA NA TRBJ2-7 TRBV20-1 CSARDWGANPYEQYF TGCAGTGCTAGAGATTGGGGGGCTAACCCCTACGAGCAGTACTTC
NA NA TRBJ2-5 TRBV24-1 CATPRNQETQYF TGTGCCACCCCACGGAATCAAGAGACCCAGTACTTC
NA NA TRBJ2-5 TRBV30 CAWSWSRAYQETQYF TGTGCCTGGAGTTGGAGCAGGGCGTACCAAGAGACCCAGTACTTC
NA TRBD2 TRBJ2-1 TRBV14 CASSQGGLRTSSNEQFF TGTGCCAGCAGCCAAGGGGGTTTGAGGACTAGCAGCAATGAGCAGTTCTTC
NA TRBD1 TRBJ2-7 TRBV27 CASSLGTGVFYEQYF TGTGCCAGCAGTTTAGGGACAGGGGTTTTCTACGAGCAGTACTTC
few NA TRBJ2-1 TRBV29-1 CSVLAGVVPYNEQFF TGCAGCGTTCTTGCAGGGGTGGTTCCTTACAATGAGCAGTTCTTC
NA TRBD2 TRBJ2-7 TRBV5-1 CASSLVTAGPSGEQYF TGCGCCAGCAGCTTGGTAACAGCGGGGCCATCCGGCGAGCAGTACTTC
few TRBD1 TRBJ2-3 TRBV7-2 CASRGQARTDTQYF TGTGCCAGCAGGGGACAGGCGAGGACAGATACGCAGTATTTT
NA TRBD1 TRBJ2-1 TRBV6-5 CASSYGQGWNEQFF TGTGCCAGCAGTTACGGACAGGGTTGGAATGAGCAGTTCTTC
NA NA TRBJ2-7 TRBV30 CAWSEGQGSEQYF TGTGCCTGGAGTGAAGGGCAGGGAAGCGAGCAGTACTTC
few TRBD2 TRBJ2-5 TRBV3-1 CASTSLVLAGVGETQYF TGTGCCAGCACCTCCCTCGTACTAGCGGGGGTTGGAGAGACCCAGTACTTC
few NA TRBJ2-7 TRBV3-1 CASSQLLATYEQYF TGTGCCAGCAGCCAGCTACTTGCGACCTACGAGCAGTACTTC
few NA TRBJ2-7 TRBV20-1 CSARFSGYEQYF TGCAGTGCTAGATTTAGCGGCTACGAGCAGTACTTC
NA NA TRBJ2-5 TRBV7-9 CASSSTGAGSETQYF TGTGCCAGCAGCTCAACCGGGGCAGGGTCAGAGACCCAGTACTTC
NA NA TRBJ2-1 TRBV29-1 CSGGVALVNEQFF TGCAGCGGAGGGGTGGCTTTGGTGAATGAGCAGTTCTTC
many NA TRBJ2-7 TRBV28 CASRLGVTNEQYF TGTGCCAGCAGATTGGGGGTAACGAACGAGCAGTACTTC
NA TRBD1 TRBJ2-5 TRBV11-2 CASSLGQGTLLSTQYF TGTGCCAGCAGCTTGGGACAGGGGACCCTCTTATCAACCCAGTACTTC
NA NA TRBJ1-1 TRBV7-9 CASSADGGTEAFF TGTGCCAGCAGCGCGGACGGGGGCACTGAAGCTTTCTTT
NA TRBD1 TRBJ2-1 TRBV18 CASNQGDQSRFF TGTGCCAGCAACCAGGGGGACCAGTCGCGGTTCTTC
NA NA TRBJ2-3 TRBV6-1 CASSDGVLTDTQYF TGTGCCAGCAGTGACGGAGTTCTCACAGATACGCAGTATTTT
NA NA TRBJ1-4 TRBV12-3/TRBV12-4 CASSFGYEKLFF TGTGCCAGCAGTTTTGGGTATGAAAAACTGTTTTTT
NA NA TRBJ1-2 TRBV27 CASSPTADYGYTF TGTGCCAGCAGCCCTACAGCTGACTATGGCTACACCTTC
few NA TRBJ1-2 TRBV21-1 CASSKWTGYTF TGTGCCAGCAGCAAATGGACGGGCTACACCTTC
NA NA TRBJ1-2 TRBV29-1 CSVDGGQDGYTF TGCAGCGTTGACGGGGGGCAGGATGGCTACACCTTC
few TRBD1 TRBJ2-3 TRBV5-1 CASSGGQGVDTQYF TGCGCCAGCAGCGGAGGACAGGGTGTAGATACGCAGTATTTT
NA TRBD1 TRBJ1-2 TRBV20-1 CSAYQQGNYGYTF TGCAGTGCTTACCAACAGGGGAACTATGGCTACACCTTC
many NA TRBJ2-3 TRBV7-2 CASSWEGASTDTQYF TGTGCCAGCAGCTGGGAAGGAGCTAGCACAGATACGCAGTATTTT
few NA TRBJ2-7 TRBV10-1 CASRENRGAGEQYF TGCGCCAGCAGGGAAAACAGGGGAGCGGGCGAGCAGTACTTC
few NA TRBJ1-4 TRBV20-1 CSARAGTNEKLFF TGCAGTGCTAGGGCCGGGACGAATGAAAAACTGTTTTTT
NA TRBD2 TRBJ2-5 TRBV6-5 CASSTGLAGGPETQYF TGTGCCAGCAGTACCGGACTAGCGGGGGGGCCAGAGACCCAGTACTTC
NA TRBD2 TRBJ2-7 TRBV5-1 CASSQGLAGLNEQYF TGCGCCAGCAGCCAGGGACTAGCGGGTCTGAACGAGCAGTACTTC
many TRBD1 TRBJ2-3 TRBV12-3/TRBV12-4 CASSSGTGSTDTQYF TGTGCCAGCAGCTCCGGGACAGGGAGCACAGATACGCAGTATTTT
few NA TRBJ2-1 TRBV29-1 CSVSLGGAYNEQFF TGCAGCGTTTCGCTAGGCGGGGCTTACAATGAGCAGTTCTTC